This T cell receptor beta chain was documented in a study of blood T cell repertoires in COVID-19. Trimming shortened V by 0 bases and J by 12 bases, and 11 bases separated the two germline ends. Germline-derived CDR1 and CDR2 are LNHDA and SQIVND (reference sequence). The CDR3 extends over 12 amino acids. Using immunoSEQ multiplex PCR, the repertoire was profiled, and TCRdb retains in-frame clones only, with some absent. In the table there are 130,000 or so clones, around 89% of which are singletons. This TCR was recovered from a man aged 45 to 65 with active or convalescent COVID-19. Sequencing was done on a sample of peripheral blood. V is TRBV19 and J is TRBJ1-1; possibly TRBD1 for D (6 bases). CDR3 nucleotides: TGTGCCAGTAGTATAGATTGGGGGCGAACTTTCTTT. Translation gives CASSIDWGRTFF.